The 20 T cell receptor beta chains below come from one sample, sequenced in a study of regulatory T cells in long-lasting Graves disease. Time point: persistent/refractory GD, antithyroid drugs over 5 years with positive TRAb. Construction of the TCR library relied on RNA isolated from PBMCs. Assembly of TCR beta libraries relied on iRepertoire HTBI primers together with Arm-PCR of CDR3 regions. In TCRdb, the multiplex PCR reads were re-called with MiXCR into one record per CDR3 protein. Altogether more than 300,000 distinct CDR3 sequences are present, 20% to 25% being singletons, with the ten largest covering around 30%. The input for sequencing was peripheral blood mononuclear cells (PBMCs), taken when the disease was refractory, from a patient treated with antithyroid drugs. Receptors were obtained from a woman aged 40 to 50 with Graves disease.

The gene calls are TRBV19 and TRBJ2-2, with a tentative D call TRBD1 (6 bases). The CDR3 contains 16 residues. Germline lookup yields CDR1 LNHDA and CDR2 SQIVND (reference sequence). V was cut by 5 bases and J by 2 bases, with 15 bases left in between. The CDR3 DNA reads as TGTGCCAGTAGTCCCCAGGGGAGCTCAAACACCGGGGAGCTGTTTTTT. This translates into CASSPQGSSNTGELFF. Based on the CDR3 plus reference TRBV19 and TRBJ2-2, the full variable domain is DGGITQSPKYLFRKEGQNVTLSCEQNLNHDAMYWYRQDPGQGLRLIYYSQIVNDFQKGDIAEGYSVSREKKESFPLTVTSAQKNPTAFYLCASSPQGSSNTGELFFGEGSRLTVL.

This clonotype has more than one count but fewer than ten. The rearrangement links TRBV5-4 to TRBJ1-1; TRBD1 might be the D (5 bases). CDR1 is SGHNT and CDR2 is YYREEE in the germline V gene (reference sequence). This CDR3 is built from 15 residues. The germline V and J ends were trimmed by 0 bases and 6 bases, with 15 bases remaining between them. The CDR3 DNA sequence: TGTGCCAGCAGCTTGGGGGGGACCCCGGGGGCTGAAGCTTTCTTT. This translates into CASSLGGTPGAEAFF. Full variable domain (outside the CDR3, taken from reference TRBV5-4 and TRBJ1-1): ETGVTQSPTHLIKTRGQQVTLRCSSQSGHNTVSWYQQALGQGPQFIFQYYREEENGRGNFPPRFSGLQFPNYSSELNVNALELDDSALYLCASSLGGTPGAEAFFGQGTRLTVV.

In this sample, this clonotype turned up many times. V is TRBV7-2 and J is TRBJ1-4, with 7 bases matching TRBD1. The germline CDR1 and CDR2 sequences are SGHTA and FQGNSA. V dropped 4 bases and J dropped 7; count of bases not matched to a gene: 6. CDR3 size: 14 residues. The CDR3, as DNA: TGTGCCAGCAGCTCATACAGGGGTAGTGAAAAACTGTTTTTT. This gives the protein CASSSYRGSEKLFF.

Comment on this clonotype: A read error may account for a junction end that differs from germline. The chain combines TRBV6-1 with TRBJ1-1; D is unclear. The CDR3 is made up of 14 amino acids. The germline CDR1 and CDR2 sequences are MNHNS and SASEGT. This CDR3 is CASSERLTSAKAFF. The CDR3 coding sequence is TGCGCCAGCAGTGAGCGACTGACATCGGCCAAAGCTTTCTTT.

CDR3 residues: CASSSIGREVNEQFF. The CDR3 DNA follows: TGTGCCAGCAGCTCGATTGGGCGGGAGGTAAATGAGCAGTTCTTC. This chain connects TRBV11-2 to TRBJ2-1; 8 nucleotides align to TRBD2. The CDR3 runs 15 residues. Germline V gene sequence: CDR1 SGHAT, CDR2 FQNNGV. V lost 4 bases, J lost 7 bases, and 9 bases stayed unmatched.

The gene calls are TRBV15 and TRBJ2-3; D possibly corresponds to TRBD2 (6 bases). This CDR3 region has 16 residues. Trimming stripped 3 bases from V and 2 bases from J, with 15 bases between. Germline assignment: CDR1 LNHNV and CDR2 YYDKDF (reference sequence). CDR3 DNA: TGTGCCACCAGCAGGTGGAGCGGAGGGGTCACAGATACGCAGTATTTT. Translating gives CATSRWSGGVTDTQYF.

Note on this clonotype: One junction end does not reproduce the germline sequence, and a read error may be involved. The V and J genes are TRBV10-3 and TRBJ2-5; D is undetermined. This CDR3 region has 16 residues. Germline-derived CDR1 and CDR2 are ENHRY and SYGVKD. This CDR3 is CAINVEGVPSYNGQSF. For the CDR3, the DNA is TGTGCCATCAATGTGGAAGGCGTGCCGTCCTACAATGGGCAGTCCTTC.

This clonotype was detected ten times or more. The CDR3 DNA reads TGTGCCATCAGTGGGGTTGGGAGATCCACCTACGAGCAGTACTTC. This encodes CAISGVGRSTYEQYF. The chain recombines TRBV10-3 with TRBJ2-7, with D possibly being TRBD2 (5 bases). CDR1 and CDR2 from the germline V gene are ENHRY and SYGVKD. With 4 bases removed from V and 2 bases from J, the gap between germline ends came to 15 bases. The CDR3 covers 15 residues.

The chain employs TRBV5-1 and TRBJ1-2; no firm D call. Germline V gene data show CDR1 as SGHRS and CDR2 as YFSETQ. V was clipped by 6 bases and J by 6 bases, with 27 bases between them. The CDR3 extends over 17 amino acids. CDR3 loop: CASMRPPQQHKKDGYTF. The CDR3 DNA is TGCGCCAGCATGAGGCCCCCACAGCAACATAAAAAGGATGGCTACACCTTC.

The V gene is TRBV30, the J gene TRBJ1-1; D uncertain. With 0 bases removed from V and 4 bases from J, the gap between germline ends came to 6 bases. CDR1 is GTSNPN, CDR2 SVGIG, per germline (reference sequence). This CDR3 contains 12 residues. The CDR3 bases are TGTGCCTGGAGTGTGGGGTTCACTGAAGCTTTCTTT. Protein sequence: CAWSVGFTEAFF.

This clonotype was seen a few times. This chain links TRBV25-1 with TRBJ1-6, with D uncertain. The length of the CDR3 is 14 residues. Germline assignment: CDR1 MGHDK and CDR2 SYGVNS. V lost 1 base, J lost 8 bases, and 9 bases lay in between. As DNA, the CDR3 is TGTGCCAGCAGTGAATCTCTGGGTTATTCACCCCTCCACTTT. This translates into CASSESLGYSPLHF.

In its sample, this clonotype was seen many times. The chain links TRBV10-3 to TRBJ2-2; D not certain. The CDR3 is 11 amino acids. The V and J ends lost 3 bases and 6 bases respectively, with 2 bases between them. Looked up from germline, CDR1 is ENHRY and CDR2 is SYGVKD. The CDR3 sequence: CAISDSGELFF. CDR3 coding DNA: TGTGCCATCAGTGACTCCGGGGAGCTGTTTTTT.

This clonotype appeared many times. The CDR3 sequence is CASSETYMNTEAFF. DNA for the CDR3: TGTGCCAGCAGTGAAACATATATGAACACTGAAGCTTTCTTT. The V gene is TRBV2, the J gene TRBJ1-1; D remains ambiguous. Germline V gene sequence: CDR1 SNHLY, CDR2 FYNNEI. The V end was cut by 2 bases, the J end by 0 bases, with 7 bases between. There are 14 residues in the CDR3.

In this sample, this clonotype turned up many times. This chain uses TRBV6-1 with TRBJ1-1; D perhaps matches TRBD1 (6 bases). The V end was cut by 6 bases, the J end by 2 bases, with 25 bases between. This CDR3 has 18 amino acids. Germline assignment: CDR1 MNHNS and CDR2 SASEGT. CDR3 region: CASRAHALGHPLNTEAFF. The DNA for the CDR3 is TGTGCCAGCAGGGCCCACGCGTTGGGACACCCCCTAAACACTGAAGCTTTCTTT.

This rearrangement joins TRBV12-5 to TRBJ2-3; TRBD1 might be the D (5 bases). The V end was cut by 4 bases, the J end by 5 bases, with 16 bases between. Germline V gene data show CDR1 as LGHNT and CDR2 as FRNRAP. This CDR3 is 15 amino acids long. CDR3 amino acids: CASGYDSGWGDTQYF. The CDR3 coding sequence is TGTGCTAGTGGTTACGATTCAGGGTGGGGAGATACGCAGTATTTT.

This chain uses TRBV19 with TRBJ2-3; 8 bases align to TRBD1. Germline V gives CDR1 LNHDA, CDR2 SQIVND (reference sequence). The CDR3 extends over 14 amino acids. Germline trimming cut 3 bases from V and 6 bases from J; bases unmatched to any gene: 5. CDR3 amino acids: CASSMVDRVDTQYF. The DNA of the CDR3 is TGTGCCAGTAGTATGGTGGACAGGGTGGATACGCAGTATTTT. The full variable domain, completed using reference TRBV19 and TRBJ2-3, is DGGITQSPKYLFRKEGQNVTLSCEQNLNHDAMYWYRQDPGQGLRLIYYSQIVNDFQKGDIAEGYSVSREKKESFPLTVTSAQKNPTAFYLCASSMVDRVDTQYFGPGTRLTVL.

This clonotype was found many times. The V and J genes are TRBV12-3 or TRBV12-4 and TRBJ1-1; D perhaps matches TRBD1 (5 bases). V was trimmed by 1 base and J by 5 bases, leaving 14 bases between them. The CDR3 totals 15 residues. The CDR3 DNA reads as TGTGCCAGCAGTTTAGGTTCTTTCGGGGGTACTGAAGCTTTCTTT. Residues: CASSLGSFGGTEAFF.

This clonotype was seen ten or more times. The chain has TRBV7-2 and TRBJ1-4; D not resolved. The length of the CDR3 is 13 residues. Trimming removed 0 bases from V and 8 bases from J, with 7 bases in between. Germline CDR1 is SGHTA and CDR2 is FQGNSA. The CDR3 region is CASSLAPEEKLFF. The CDR3 region has the DNA TGTGCCAGCAGCTTAGCGCCAGAAGAAAAACTGTTTTTT. The entire variable domain, with the rest obtained from reference TRBV7-2 and TRBJ1-4, is as follows: GAGVSQSPSNKVTEKGKDVELRCDPISGHTALYWYRQSLGQGLEFLIYFQGNSAPDKSGLPSDRFSAERTGGSVSTLTIQRTQQEDSAVYLCASSLAPEEKLFFGSGTQLSVL.

Of note for this clonotype: This may be a read error: a much more frequent sequence differs by one nucleotide. The chain combines TRBV30 with TRBJ1-4; D might be TRBD1 (5 bases). V was clipped by 4 bases and J by 7 bases, with 10 bases between them. The CDR3 is 12 amino acids. Germline CDR1 reads GTSNPN; CDR2 reads SVGIG (reference sequence). CDR3 in DNA: TGTGCCTGGAAAAGGGGCGGTGAAAAACTGTTTTTT. This encodes CAWKRGGEKLFF.

J is TRBJ2-2 and V is TRBV5-1; D call uncertain. The V gene lost 4 bases and the J gene lost 5 bases, with 9 bases spanning the gap. CDR1 is SGHRS and CDR2 is YFSETQ in the germline V gene. The CDR3 totals 13 residues. CDR3 DNA: TGCGCCAGCAGCCTGACCTTTACCGGGGAGCTGTTTTTT. Protein sequence: CASSLTFTGELFF.